This T cell receptor beta chain was recorded in a study of blood T cell repertoires in COVID-19. Study-wide context: T cells, B-cell-depleted T cells, or PBMCs provided the cDNA or gDNA that served as material.

The cohort comprised adults aged 18 to 89 years residing in 20 to 30 US areas. CDR1 is MNHNS and CDR2 is SASEGT in the germline V gene. The length of the CDR3 is 13 residues. J gave up 9 bases and V 3 bases, and 6 bases lay outside the gene matches. In the original processing: The authors estimated nucleated cell counts from reference gene primer amplification. Clones were sequenced by immunoSEQ multiplex PCR, and TCRdb holds only the in-frame ones, with some missing. V and J calls and clone size follow that table, whereas D and trimming were derived from the DNA. The sample has about 250,000 clones; roughly 90% are singletons.

This receptor was obtained from a woman aged 30 to 39 with acute COVID-19. Material for sequencing was PBMCs or T cells enriched from blood (not recorded which). The chain recombines TRBV6-1 with TRBJ2-3; 7 nucleotides match TRBD1. The CDR3 sequence is CASSEGTEATQYF. The CDR3 DNA follows: TGTGCCAGCAGTGAGGGGACAGAGGCGACGCAGTATTTT.